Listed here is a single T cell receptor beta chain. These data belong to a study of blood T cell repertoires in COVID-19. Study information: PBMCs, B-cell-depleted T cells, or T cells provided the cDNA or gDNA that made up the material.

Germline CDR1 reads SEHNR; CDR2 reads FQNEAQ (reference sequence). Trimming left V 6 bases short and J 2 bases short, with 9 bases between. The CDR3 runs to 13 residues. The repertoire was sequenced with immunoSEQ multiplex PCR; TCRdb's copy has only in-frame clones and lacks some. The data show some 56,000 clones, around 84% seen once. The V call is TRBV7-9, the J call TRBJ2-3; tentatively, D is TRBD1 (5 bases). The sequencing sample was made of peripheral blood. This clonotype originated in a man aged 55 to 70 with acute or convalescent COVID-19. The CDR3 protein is CASRQVSTDTQYF. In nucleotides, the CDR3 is TGTGCCAGCAGACAGGTATCCACAGATACGCAGTATTTT.